This record looks at one T cell receptor beta chain sequence and its context. This entry belongs to a study of OX40 agonist ivuxolimab in advanced cancers. Overall study context: The patients' treatment was ivuxolimab, an agonistic anti-OX40 (CD134) antibody.

This CDR3 comprises 12 residues. Germline values: CDR1 GTSNPN, CDR2 SVGIG (reference sequence). V dropped 2 bases and J dropped 6 bases, with 10 bases sitting between them. TCRdb keeps only in-frame clones here, not all; method: immunoSEQ multiplex PCR. The top ten hold less than 0.85% of the sample, which has tens of thousands of clones, 84% seen once. The clonotype originates from an adult with an advanced solid tumor such as melanoma, head and neck, liver or kidney cancer. V gene TRBV30 combines with J gene TRBJ1-1; unclear D gene. The sample was CD4+ or CD8+ T cells sorted from blood, taken in a trial of the OX40 agonist ivuxolimab. CDR3 bases: TGTGCCTGGAGTCCCGGCGGGCCTGAAGCTTTCTTT. This encodes CAWSPGGPEAFF. The variable domain in full, with the rest retrieved from reference TRBV30 and TRBJ1-1, is SQTIHQWPATLVQPVGSPLSLECTVEGTSNPNLYWYRQAAGRGLQLLFYSVGIGQISSEVPQNLSASRPQDRQFILSSKKLLLSDSGFYLCAWSPGGPEAFFGQGTRLTVV.